This T cell receptor (beta chain) was identified during a study of a mutant IDH1 vaccine in newly diagnosed glioma. Documented time point: week 23, last vaccination. Every vaccination contained 300 ug of the mutant IDH1 20-mer peptide and was paired with topical imiquimod. Libraries were prepared by immunoSEQ multiplex PCR; TCRdb keeps only in-frame clonotypes and omits some of them. This sample carries over 35,000 clones, 80% to 90% of them seen once, and the ten largest clones take 4.5% to 5.5%. Germline V gene lookup returns CDR1 MNHNS and CDR2 SASEGT. V dropped 1 base and J dropped 4 bases, with 1 base sitting between them. The CDR3 contains 11 residues. Whole-study results and caveats: Alterations occurring in top peripheral T cell clonotypes seemed unrelated to pseudoprogression.

For this clone: Its specificity is not known.

This receptor was taken from a man aged 40-50 years with glioma. J is TRBJ2-5 and V is TRBV6-1; D call uncertain. The specimen was PBMCs, collected from a glioma patient whose treatment included an IDH1 peptide vaccine. The CDR3 DNA reads TGTGCCAGCAGTGAAGGAGAGACCCAGTACTTC. Translating gives CASSEGETQYF.